Following are 12 T cell receptor beta chains from one sample sequenced in a study of cytomegalovirus exposure and HLA in healthy donors. Vbeta (60) and Jbeta (13) primers were used in the PCR. This table comes from immunoSEQ multiplex PCR, and its TCRdb copy is limited to in-frame clones, with some not included. The table records around 110,000 clones, about 75% of them present only once. Sequenced: PBMCs. These receptors were obtained from a man in his forties in good health and CMV-seronegative.

The genes are TRBV6-5 and TRBJ1-3, with D uncertain. V dropped 4 bases and J dropped 9 bases, with 13 bases sitting between them. The germline CDR1 and CDR2 sequences are MNHEY and SVGAGI. This CDR3 has 13 residues. The CDR3 is CASSSPGSGTIYF. The CDR3 DNA reads as TGTGCCAGCAGTTCCCCAGGATCTGGCACCATATATTTT.

The rearrangement links TRBV7-9 to TRBJ1-1; D is undetermined. This CDR3 is 13 amino acids long. With 6 bases removed from V and 4 bases from J, the gap between germline ends came to 12 bases. In germline, CDR1 is SEHNR, CDR2 FQNEAQ (reference sequence). The CDR3 protein is CASRSLGSTEAFF. The CDR3 nucleotides are TGTGCCAGCAGGTCCTTGGGGAGCACTGAAGCTTTCTTT.

This chain links TRBV5-1 with TRBJ1-2; D call uncertain. Germline values: CDR1 SGHRS, CDR2 YFSETQ. Trimming removed 0 bases at V and 8 bases at J, with 14 bases between. This CDR3 has 14 amino acids. CDR3 nucleotide sequence: TGCGCCAGCAGCTTGGAGATGGCCGGGGTCGGCTACACCTTC. Protein product: CASSLEMAGVGYTF.

The chain has TRBV5-1 and TRBJ2-5, with 10 bases identical to TRBD2. The CDR3 runs 15 residues. Germline loops: CDR1 SGHRS, CDR2 YFSETQ. V was clipped by 2 bases and J by 2 bases; unmatched bases: 3. The CDR3 here is CASSFSGGRQETQYF. DNA of the CDR3: TGCGCCAGCAGCTTTAGCGGGGGGCGACAAGAGACCCAGTACTTC. The full variable domain, with the rest looked up from reference TRBV5-1 and TRBJ2-5, is KAGVTQTPRYLIKTRGQQVTLSCSPISGHRSVSWYQQTPGQGLQFLFEYFSETQRNKGNFPGRFSGRQFSNSRSEMNVSTLELGDSALYLCASSFSGGRQETQYFGPGTRLLVL.

The chain joins TRBV6-1 to TRBJ2-5; no definite D call. This CDR3 spans 14 amino acids. Trimming pared 3 bases from V and 5 bases from J, leaving 13 bases between. Germline assignment: CDR1 MNHNS and CDR2 SASEGT. The CDR3 region has the DNA TGTGCCAGCAGTGATGCAGCGCGTGGGGAGACCCAGTACTTC. Protein product: CASSDAARGETQYF.

This clone has more than one count but fewer than ten. The rearrangement joins TRBV5-1 to TRBJ1-5; 8 bases fit TRBD1. Germline CDR1 and CDR2: SGHRS and YFSETQ. There are 15 residues in the CDR3. Trimming took 3 bases from V and 3 from J; bases not matched to a gene: 5. CDR3 bases: TGCGCCAGCAGCTCCGGGACAGGCGACAATCAGCCCCAGCATTTT. Translated: CASSSGTGDNQPQHF.

The rearrangement joins TRBV5-5 to TRBJ1-4, with TRBD1 identical over 8 bases. The CDR3 is 16 amino acids. V was clipped by 0 bases and J by 3 bases; unmatched bases: 4. Germline-derived CDR1 and CDR2 are SGHKS and YYEKEE (reference sequence). The CDR3 sequence: CASSLDRGAANEKLFF. The DNA for the CDR3 is TGTGCCAGCAGCTTGGACAGGGGGGCCGCTAATGAAAAACTGTTTTTT.

This clone was detected a few times. The rearrangement joins TRBV10-2 to TRBJ2-2, with TRBD2 matching 8 bases. CDR3 length: 15 residues. CDR1 and CDR2 from the germline V gene are WSHSY and SAAADI. Trimming cost V 8 bases and J 3 bases; bases outside gene matches: 8. As DNA, the CDR3 is TGCGCCAGCCTCGGGGGGGGCCAGTACACCGGGGAGCTGTTTTTT. Translated: CASLGGGQYTGELFF.

V and J are TRBV6-1 and TRBJ1-2; 10 bases map to TRBD1. After removal of 4 bases from V and 6 bases from J, the junction contained 8 bases not matched to a gene. Per germline, CDR1 MNHNS and CDR2 SASEGT. The CDR3 consists of 15 residues. The CDR3 nucleotides read TGTGCCAGCAGTGTAACCGACAGGGGGCTTGATGGCTACACCTTC. This translates into CASSVTDRGLDGYTF.

The rearrangement links TRBV6-5 to TRBJ2-2; D gene unclear. Between the trimmed V and J ends, which lost 5 bases and 1 base, there was a span of 8 bases. This CDR3 is built from 14 residues. Germline V gene lookup returns CDR1 MNHEY and CDR2 SVGAGI. CDR3 protein: CASSRIENTGELFF. The CDR3, as DNA: TGTGCCAGCAGTAGAATAGAGAACACCGGGGAGCTGTTTTTT.

This clone was seen a few times. V and J are TRBV6-1 and TRBJ1-1; D remains unclear. CDR1 is MNHNS and CDR2 is SASEGT in the germline V gene. The CDR3 sequence is 15 residues long. V lost 9 bases and J 0 bases, leaving 17 bases between the germline ends. The CDR3 nucleotides are TGTGCCAGTAAATTTGAGGTTATGCTGAACACTGAAGCTTTCTTT. This translates into CASKFEVMLNTEAFF.

The chain carries TRBV6-1 and TRBJ2-3; 13 positions agree with TRBD2. J was trimmed by 4 bases and V by 6 bases; bases with no gene match: 4. CDR1 and CDR2 (germline): MNHNS, SASEGT. The CDR3 has 15 residues. The CDR3 region is CASSPGTSGADTQYF. The CDR3 DNA reads as TGTGCCAGCAGCCCCGGGACTAGCGGGGCAGATACGCAGTATTTT.